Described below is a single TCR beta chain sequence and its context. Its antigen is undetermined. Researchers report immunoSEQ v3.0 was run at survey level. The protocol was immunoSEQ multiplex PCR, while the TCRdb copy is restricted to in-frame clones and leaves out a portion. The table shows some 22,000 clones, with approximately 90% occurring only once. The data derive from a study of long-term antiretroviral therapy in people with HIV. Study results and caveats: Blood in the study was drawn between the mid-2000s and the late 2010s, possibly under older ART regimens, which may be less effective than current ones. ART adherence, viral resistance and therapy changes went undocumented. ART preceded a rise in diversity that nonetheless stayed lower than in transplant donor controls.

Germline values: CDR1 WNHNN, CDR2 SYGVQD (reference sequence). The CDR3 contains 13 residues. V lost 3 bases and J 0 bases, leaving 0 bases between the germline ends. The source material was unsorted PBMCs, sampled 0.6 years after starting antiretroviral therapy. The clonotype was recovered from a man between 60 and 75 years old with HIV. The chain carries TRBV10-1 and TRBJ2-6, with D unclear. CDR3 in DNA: TGCGCCAGCAGTGACTCTGGGGCCAACGTCCTGACTTTC. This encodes CASSDSGANVLTF.